These 8 T cell receptor beta chains were sequenced from one sample in a study of T cell responses to AZD1222 COVID-19 vaccine. Sequenced by immunoSEQ multiplex PCR; TCRdb stores in-frame clones only, minus some. The data show under 150,000 clones, about 90% seen once. The input for sequencing was peripheral blood, taken 28 days after the second AZD1222 dose. The receptors shown here come from an adult who received the AZD1222 COVID-19 vaccine.

This rearrangement joins TRBV15 to TRBJ1-4; maybe TRBD1 (6 bases). Trimming removed 0 bases from V and 3 bases from J, with 8 bases in between. The CDR3 loop spans 15 amino acids. Germline V gene data show CDR1 as LNHNV and CDR2 as YYDKDF (reference sequence). The CDR3 sequence is CATSRDRGPNEKLFF. For the CDR3, the DNA is TGTGCCACCAGCAGAGACAGGGGTCCTAATGAAAAACTGTTTTTT.

The chain carries TRBV3-1 (or the pseudogene TRBV3-2) and TRBJ2-2; D gene unclear. From germline, CDR1 is LGHDT and CDR2 YNNKEL (reference sequence). V lost 0 bases and J lost 1, with 9 bases in between. CDR3 length equals 16 residues. The CDR3 DNA reads as TGTGCCAGCAGCCAAGAGGTGGGCTTGAACACCGGGGAGCTGTTTTTT. Protein sequence: CASSQEVGLNTGELFF.

The genes are TRBV28 and TRBJ1-4; 9 bases map to TRBD1. This CDR3 region has 14 residues. The V and J ends lost 5 bases and 7 bases, in that order; junction bases with no gene match: 5. Per germline, CDR1 MDHEN and CDR2 SYDVKM. CDR3 in amino acids: CASSTGGAGEKLFF. CDR3 DNA: TGTGCCAGCAGTACAGGGGGCGCGGGTGAAAAACTGTTTTTT.

The genes are TRBV9 and TRBJ1-6, with D maybe TRBD1 (6 bases). Between the trimmed V and J ends, which lost 1 base and 8 bases, there was a span of 10 bases. CDR3 length equals 14 residues. The germline gives CDR1 SGDLS, CDR2 YYNGEE. The CDR3 reads CASSVRQADSPLHF. The CDR3 coding sequence is TGTGCCAGCAGCGTACGACAGGCCGATTCACCCCTCCACTTT.

The genes are TRBV6-5 and TRBJ1-1; D not certain. Trimming took off 10 bases at V and 7 bases at J, with 13 bases between the two ends. Germline V gene lookup returns CDR1 MNHEY and CDR2 SVGAGI. CDR3 length: 11 amino acids. The CDR3 region is CANPLTDEAFF. The CDR3 bases are TGTGCCAACCCCCTTACGGATGAAGCTTTCTTT.

J is TRBJ1-1 and V is TRBV6-2 or TRBV6-3; D possibly corresponds to TRBD1 (5 bases). Germline lookup yields CDR1 MNHEY and CDR2 SVGEGT. The CDR3 runs to 17 residues. Trimming stripped 2 bases from V and 6 bases from J, with 22 bases between. CDR3 sequence: CASSYSLGPTIWAEAFF. CDR3 sequence (DNA): TGTGCCAGCAGTTACAGTTTGGGACCCACCATTTGGGCTGAAGCTTTCTTT.

V usage is TRBV2 and J usage is TRBJ2-1; 13 nucleotides match TRBD2. This CDR3 is 14 amino acids long. CDR1 is SNHLY, CDR2 FYNNEI, per germline. Germline trimming cut 9 bases from V and 5 bases from J; bases unmatched to any gene: 4. The CDR3 DNA reads TGTGCCAGACGGACTAGCGGGAGTCACAATGAGCAGTTCTTC. Its translation is CARRTSGSHNEQFF.

This clone was detected once. V usage is TRBV5-6 and J usage is TRBJ2-3; D gene unclear. The CDR3 sequence is 15 residues long. The V end was cut by 2 bases, the J end by 0 bases, with 10 bases between. Germline V lookup: CDR1 SGHDT, CDR2 YYEEEE. The CDR3 protein is CASSFVGRSTDTQYF. Written as DNA, the CDR3 is TGTGCCAGCAGCTTCGTGGGTAGGAGCACAGATACGCAGTATTTT.